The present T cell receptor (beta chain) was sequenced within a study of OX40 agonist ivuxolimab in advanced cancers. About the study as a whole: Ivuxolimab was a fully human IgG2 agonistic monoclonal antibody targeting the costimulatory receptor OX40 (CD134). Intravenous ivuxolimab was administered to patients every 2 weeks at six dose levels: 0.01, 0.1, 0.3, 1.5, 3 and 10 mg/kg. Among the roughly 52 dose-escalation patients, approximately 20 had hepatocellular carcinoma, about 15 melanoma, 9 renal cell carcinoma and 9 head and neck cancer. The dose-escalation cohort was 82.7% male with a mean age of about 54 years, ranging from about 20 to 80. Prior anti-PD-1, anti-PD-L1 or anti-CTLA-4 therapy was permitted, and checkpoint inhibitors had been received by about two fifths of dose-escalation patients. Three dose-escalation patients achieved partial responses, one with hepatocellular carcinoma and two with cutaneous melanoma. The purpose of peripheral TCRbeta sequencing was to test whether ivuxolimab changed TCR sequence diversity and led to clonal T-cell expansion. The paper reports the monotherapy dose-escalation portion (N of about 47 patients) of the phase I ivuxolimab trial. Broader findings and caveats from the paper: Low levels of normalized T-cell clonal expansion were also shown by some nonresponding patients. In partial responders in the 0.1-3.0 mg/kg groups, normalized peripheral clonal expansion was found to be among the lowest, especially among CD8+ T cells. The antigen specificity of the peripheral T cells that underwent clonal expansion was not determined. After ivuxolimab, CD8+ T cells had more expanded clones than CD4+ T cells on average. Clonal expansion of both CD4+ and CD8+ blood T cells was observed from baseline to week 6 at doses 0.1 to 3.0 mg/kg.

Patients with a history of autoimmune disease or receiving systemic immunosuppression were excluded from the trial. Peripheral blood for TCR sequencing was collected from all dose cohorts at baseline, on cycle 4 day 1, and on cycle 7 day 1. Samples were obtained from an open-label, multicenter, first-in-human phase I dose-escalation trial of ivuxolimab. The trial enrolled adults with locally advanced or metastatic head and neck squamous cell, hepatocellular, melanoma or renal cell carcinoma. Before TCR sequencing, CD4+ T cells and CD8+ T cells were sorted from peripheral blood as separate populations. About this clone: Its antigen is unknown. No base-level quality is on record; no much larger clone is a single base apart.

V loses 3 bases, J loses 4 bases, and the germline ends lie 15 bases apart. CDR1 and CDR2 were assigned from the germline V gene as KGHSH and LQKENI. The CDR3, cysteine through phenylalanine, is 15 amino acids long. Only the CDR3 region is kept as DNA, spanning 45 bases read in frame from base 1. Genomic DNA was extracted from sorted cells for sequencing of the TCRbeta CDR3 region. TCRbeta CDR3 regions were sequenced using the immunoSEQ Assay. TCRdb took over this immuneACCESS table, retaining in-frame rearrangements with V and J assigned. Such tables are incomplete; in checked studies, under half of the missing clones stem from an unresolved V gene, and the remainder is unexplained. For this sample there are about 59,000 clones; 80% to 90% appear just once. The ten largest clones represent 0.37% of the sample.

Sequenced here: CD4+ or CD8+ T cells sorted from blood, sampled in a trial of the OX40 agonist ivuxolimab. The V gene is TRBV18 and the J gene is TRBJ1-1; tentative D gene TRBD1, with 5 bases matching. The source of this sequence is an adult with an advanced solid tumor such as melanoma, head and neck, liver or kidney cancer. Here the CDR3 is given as CASSPIGAGLTEAFF. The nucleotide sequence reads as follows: TGTGCCAGCTCACCTATCGGGGCAGGGCTCACTGAAGCTTTCTTT.